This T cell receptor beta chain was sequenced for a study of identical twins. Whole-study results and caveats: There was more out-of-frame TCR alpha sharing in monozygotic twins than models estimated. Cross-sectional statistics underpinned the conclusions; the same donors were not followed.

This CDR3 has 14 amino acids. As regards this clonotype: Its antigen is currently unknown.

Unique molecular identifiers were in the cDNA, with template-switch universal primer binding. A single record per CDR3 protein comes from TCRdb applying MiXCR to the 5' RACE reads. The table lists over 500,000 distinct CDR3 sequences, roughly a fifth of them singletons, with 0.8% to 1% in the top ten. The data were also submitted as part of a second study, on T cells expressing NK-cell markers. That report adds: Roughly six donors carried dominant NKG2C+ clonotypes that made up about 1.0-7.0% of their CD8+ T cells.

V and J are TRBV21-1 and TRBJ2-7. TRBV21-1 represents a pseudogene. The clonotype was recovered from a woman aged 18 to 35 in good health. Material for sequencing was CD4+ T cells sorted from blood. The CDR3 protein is CASSKSTNFYEQYF. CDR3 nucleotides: TGTGCCAGCAGCAAAAGCACTAACTTTTACGAGCAGTACTTC.